These 17 T cell receptor beta chains share one sample of origin, sequenced in a study of T cell changes during pregnancy in multiple sclerosis. Only in-frame clones appear in the TCRdb table, and some are missing; sequencing was by immunoSEQ multiplex PCR. The sample includes 28,000 or so clones, roughly 90% of them seen just once. The source was CD8+ T cells from peripheral blood mononuclear cells, collected in the second trimester of pregnancy. All receptors come from a female donor with multiple sclerosis, enrolled in a pregnancy study.

In this sample, this clone turned up once. The rearrangement links TRBV19 to TRBJ2-7, with a weak D call TRBD1 (6 bases). The V and J ends lost 8 bases and 2 bases respectively, with 13 bases between them. Germline V CDR1 and CDR2: LNHDA, SQIVND (reference sequence). This CDR3 has 13 residues. The CDR3 coding sequence is TGTGCCAGTTCCTGGACAGCGACCTACGAGCAGTACTTC. Protein: CASSWTATYEQYF.

The chain combines TRBV19 with TRBJ1-5; 7 bases map to TRBD1. J lost 1 base, V lost 6 bases, and 24 bases had no gene match. Per the germline V gene, CDR1 is LNHDA and CDR2 is SQIVND (reference sequence). CDR3 length equals 21 residues. Here the CDR3 DNA reads TGTGCCAGTAGAGCTAACACCCCCACCGCGACAGGGACTTACAGCAATCAGCCCCAGCATTTT. This translates into CASRANTPTATGTYSNQPQHF.

As DNA, the CDR3 is TGCAGCGTTGCAGTGGATGGCTACACCTTC. The encoded protein is CSVAVDGYTF. The chain uses TRBV29-1 and TRBJ1-2; D is uncertain. The germline V gene encodes CDR1 SQVTM and CDR2 ANQGSEA. Between the trimmed V and J ends, which lost 4 bases and 6 bases, there was a span of 6 bases. The CDR3 sequence is 10 residues long. Supplemented by reference TRBV29-1 and TRBJ1-2, the full variable domain reads SAVISQKPSRDICQRGTSLTIQCQVDSQVTMMFWYRQQPGQSLTLIATANQGSEATYESGFVIDKFPISRPNLTFSTLTVSNMSPEDSSIYLCSVAVDGYTFGSGTRLTVV.

In nucleotides, the CDR3 is TGTGCTAGTGGTTCTCCTACACAGGGGAGCGGCTACACCTTC. It specifies CASGSPTQGSGYTF. The chain is built from TRBV12-5 and TRBJ1-2, with 7 bases matching TRBD1. Per the germline V gene, CDR1 is LGHNT and CDR2 is FRNRAP. V shed 4 bases, J shed 8 bases, and the junction held 10 bases outside the gene matches. This CDR3 has 14 amino acids.

The chain couples TRBV5-1 to TRBJ2-3; 9 nucleotides match TRBD1. V gave up 0 bases and J gave up 3 bases; unmatched junction bases: 2. Per germline, CDR1 SGHRS and CDR2 YFSETQ. The length of the CDR3 is 15 residues. In nucleotides, the CDR3 is TGCGCCAGCAGCTTGGACAGGGGGCGGACAGATACGCAGTATTTT. It is translated as CASSLDRGRTDTQYF.

This chain links TRBV7-9 with TRBJ2-7; D gene ambiguous. The CDR3 consists of 14 residues. Germline values: CDR1 SEHNR, CDR2 FQNEAQ (reference sequence). The germline V and J ends were trimmed by 1 base and 2 bases, with 9 bases remaining between them. CDR3 in amino acids: CASSLVQNPYEQYF. Written as DNA, the CDR3 is TGTGCCAGCAGCTTAGTACAGAACCCCTACGAGCAGTACTTC.

The CDR3 loop reads CASSQETRGYEQYF. The CDR3 nucleotides read TGCGCCAGCAGCCAAGAAACAAGGGGTTACGAGCAGTACTTC. This chain joins TRBV4-3 and TRBJ2-7, with D possibly being TRBD1 (5 bases). The germline V gene has CDR1 LGHNA and CDR2 YSLEER. The CDR3 extends over 14 amino acids. V lost 0 bases and J 4 bases, leaving 10 bases between the germline ends.

CDR3 residues: CASSESEQGADTQYF. CDR3 nucleotide sequence: TGTGCCAGCAGTGAATCGGAACAGGGCGCAGATACGCAGTATTTT. This chain uses TRBV6-1 with TRBJ2-3; D is possibly TRBD1 (6 bases). Trimming stripped 2 bases from V and 4 bases from J, with 13 bases between. CDR1 is MNHNS, CDR2 SASEGT, per germline. CDR3 length equals 15 residues.

The chain carries TRBV4-3 and TRBJ1-4, with D tentatively TRBD1 (6 bases). Trimming took off 4 bases at V and 0 bases at J, with 9 bases between the two ends. CDR1 is LGHNA, CDR2 YSLEER, per germline. This CDR3 contains 15 residues. CDR3 sequence reads: CASSPRGSTNEKLFF. For the CDR3, the DNA is TGCGCCAGCAGCCCCAGGGGATCAACTAATGAAAAACTGTTTTTT.

V usage is TRBV7-8 and J usage is TRBJ2-1; 10 bases are shared with TRBD2. With V trimmed by 1 base and J by 3 bases, 12 bases remained unmatched. Germline V gene sequence: CDR1 SGHVS, CDR2 FQNEAQ. The CDR3 covers 19 residues. CDR3 DNA: TGTGCCAGCAGCTTAGGGCTAGCGGGGGCCCCACACCTCTACAATGAGCAGTTCTTC. This translates into CASSLGLAGAPHLYNEQFF. The entire variable domain, with the rest obtained from reference TRBV7-8 and TRBJ2-1, is as follows: GAGVSQSPRYKVAKRGQDVALRCDPISGHVSLFWYQQALGQGPEFLTYFQNEAQLDKSGLPSDRFFAERPEGSVSTLKIQRTQQEDSAVYLCASSLGLAGAPHLYNEQFFGPGTRLTVL.

The chain couples TRBV5-6 to TRBJ1-1; D uncertain. Germline CDR1 is SGHDT and CDR2 is YYEEEE. V lost 0 bases and J 6 bases, leaving 6 bases between the germline ends. CDR3 length: 12 amino acids. CDR3 in DNA: TGTGCCAGCAGCTTGGCAGTCGCTGAAGCTTTCTTT. Protein: CASSLAVAEAFF.

This chain joins TRBV29-1 and TRBJ2-1; D possibly corresponds to TRBD1 (5 bases). Germline CDR1 reads SQVTM; CDR2 reads ANQGSEA. With 4 bases removed from V and 0 bases from J, the gap between germline ends came to 10 bases. The CDR3 totals 14 residues. CDR3 protein: CSVVGLNSYNEQFF. The CDR3 nucleotides are TGCAGCGTTGTGGGGCTAAACTCCTACAATGAGCAGTTCTTC.

The V gene is TRBV18, the J gene TRBJ2-7, with 7 bases aligning to TRBD2. V gave up 3 bases and J gave up 4 bases; unmatched junction bases: 3. From germline, CDR1 is KGHSH and CDR2 LQKENI. The CDR3 totals 13 residues. CDR3 nucleotides: TGTGCCAGCTCACCCGCCGGGGGGTACGAGCAGTACTTC. Translating gives CASSPAGGYEQYF.

The chain recombines TRBV7-9 with TRBJ2-1, with 7 bases identical to TRBD1. CDR1 and CDR2 from the germline V gene are SEHNR and FQNEAQ (reference sequence). The CDR3 is made up of 13 amino acids. Losses at the gene ends were 5 bases for V and 6 bases for J; bases not matched to a gene: 4. CDR3 amino acids: CASSRDSFNEQFF. DNA of the CDR3: TGTGCCAGCAGCCGGGACAGTTTCAATGAGCAGTTCTTC.

The chain recombines TRBV7-3 with TRBJ2-1; D not resolved. The germline CDR1 and CDR2 sequences are SGHTA and FQGTGA. This CDR3 is 15 amino acids long. Trimming took off 5 bases at V and 8 bases at J, with 19 bases between the two ends. CDR3 sequence: CASSLPWAQADEQFF. Written as DNA, the CDR3 is TGTGCCAGCAGCCTCCCTTGGGCCCAGGCCGATGAGCAGTTCTTC. Based on the CDR3 plus reference TRBV7-3 and TRBJ2-1, the full variable domain is GAGVSQTPSNKVTEKGKYVELRCDPISGHTALYWYRQSLGQGPEFLIYFQGTGAADDSGLPNDRFFAVRPEGSVSTLKIQRTERGDSAVYLCASSLPWAQADEQFFGPGTRLTVL.

This rearrangement joins TRBV11-2 to TRBJ1-3; D not resolved. Trimming took off 2 bases at V and 2 bases at J, with 13 bases between the two ends. The CDR3 length is 16 residues. Germline values: CDR1 SGHAT, CDR2 FQNNGV. This chain's CDR3 is CASSLNPRDTGNTIYF. The DNA for the CDR3 is TGTGCCAGCAGCTTAAACCCACGAGACACTGGAAACACCATATATTTT.

The J gene is TRBJ2-7, the V gene TRBV9; TRBD2 agrees at 12 bases. This CDR3 spans 14 amino acids. The trim removed 4 bases at V and 4 bases at J, leaving 3 bases unmatched. Germline lookup yields CDR1 SGDLS and CDR2 YYNGEE. CDR3 in amino acids: CASSTGLAGYEQYF. Here the CDR3 DNA reads TGTGCCAGCAGCACCGGACTAGCGGGATACGAGCAGTACTTC. Using reference TRBV9 and TRBJ2-7 for the parts outside the CDR3, the full variable domain is DSGVTQTPKHLITATGQRVTLRCSPRSGDLSVYWYQQSLDQGLQFLIQYYNGEERAKGNILERFSAQQFPDLHSELNLSSLELGDSALYFCASSTGLAGYEQYFGPGTRLTVT.